Listed below are T cell receptor beta chains from one sample, sequenced in a study of blood T cell repertoires in COVID-19. Assay: immunoSEQ multiplex PCR; the TCRdb copy retains only in-frame clones and omits some. The sample includes roughly 150,000 clones, over 80% of them seen just once. Material for sequencing was PBMCs or T cells enriched from blood (not recorded which). The receptors come from a man between 65 and 85 years old who had been exposed to COVID-19. Each CDR3 is given with its conserved first and last residue. D genes are given only for firm matches. Size values are once, few and many counts, or a class for expanded clones, and some rows have none.

v_call	j_call	clone_size	d_call	cdr3_nt	cdr3_aa
TRBV28	TRBJ2-1	few	TRBD1	TGTGCCAGCAGCCACAGGGGGAGGCAGTTCTTC	CASSHRGRQFF
TRBV19	TRBJ1-5	.	TRBD1	TGTGCCAGTAGTCAGGACAGGGGGCATCAGCCCCAGCATTTT	CASSQDRGHQPQHF
TRBV5-4	TRBJ2-7	few	TRBD1	TGTGCCAGCAGCCAGGGACAGGGGGCGAGACACGAGCAGTACTTC	CASSQGQGARHEQYF
TRBV2	TRBJ2-5	.	TRBD1	TGTGCCAGCAGGAACCGGGACAGCAGTCAAGAGACCCAGTACTTC	CASRNRDSSQETQYF
TRBV5-1	TRBJ2-7	.	TRBD2	TGCGCCAGCAGCTTGGATCGGCTAGCGGGAGGGCACGAGCAGTACTTC	CASSLDRLAGGHEQYF
TRBV18	TRBJ2-2	.	.	TGTGCCAGCTCAACTATAACGCCCGGGGAGCTGTTTTTT	CASSTITPGELFF
TRBV28	TRBJ1-1	.	.	TGTGCCAGCAGTCCTACCCCCTTGATGAACACTGAAGCTTTCTTT	CASSPTPLMNTEAFF
TRBV6-1	TRBJ1-5	.	TRBD1	TGTGCCAGCATCCCGGGACAGGGGATGCCCCAGCATTTT	CASIPGQGMPQHF
TRBV18	TRBJ2-1	.	TRBD2	TGTGCCAGCTCACTTCGGACTAGCGATTACAATGAGCAGTTCTTC	CASSLRTSDYNEQFF
TRBV10-3	TRBJ2-4	.	.	TGTGCCATCAGGACAGTGGGAAACATTCAGTACTTC	CAIRTVGNIQYF
TRBV30	TRBJ2-1	.	TRBD2	TGTGCCTGGAGTCCCTTGAGCGCGGGGGGGCGGGAGCAGTTCTTC	CAWSPLSAGGREQFF
TRBV7-2	TRBJ2-3	once	TRBD2	TGTGCCAGCAGCTCGACTAGCGGGAAAGCAGATACGCAGTATTTT	CASSSTSGKADTQYF
TRBV2	TRBJ1-1	.	TRBD1	TGTGCCAGCGGTGGACAGGGAGGCACTGAAGCTTTCTTT	CASGGQGGTEAFF
TRBV5-4	TRBJ1-4	.	.	TGTGCCAGCAGCGTGGGGACGCAGGGCCGGACTGAAAAACTGTTTTTT	CASSVGTQGRTEKLFF
TRBV9	TRBJ2-2	.	.	TGTGCCAGCAGCGCGGAGGGCGTAACCGGGGAGCTGTTTTTT	CASSAEGVTGELFF
TRBV9	TRBJ1-4	.	.	TGTGCCAGCAGCCTACAAGCGGGCTCAACTAATGAAAAACTGTTTTTT	CASSLQAGSTNEKLFF
TRBV2	TRBJ1-2	.	TRBD1	TGTGCCAGCATCCTTATGGACAGGAATGGCTACACCTTC	CASILMDRNGYTF